This TCR beta chain comes out of a study of cytomegalovirus exposure and HLA in healthy donors. The wider study: In a later analysis, the 130 or so validation repertoires were reported to have used the same platform as the 600 to 800 first-cohort repertoires. The study's findings and limits: According to the study, roughly 160 TCR beta chains were cytomegalovirus-associated. Cytomegalovirus status, reportedly, was diagnosed with high specificity and sensitivity by the classifier.

As to this clone: Antigen unknown.

Profiled with immunoSEQ multiplex PCR; TCRdb holds only in-frame clones, not every one. Of 150,000 to 180,000 clones listed, around 88% are singletons. The sample taken for sequencing was PBMCs. This TCR was recovered from a young man in good health and CMV-seropositive.

This CDR3 is CASSQSLAGGPDETQYF. The CDR3 DNA sequence: TGTGCCAGCAGCCAGTCACTAGCGGGAGGGCCGGATGAGACCCAGTACTTC. J is TRBJ2-5 and V is TRBV4-2; TRBD2 matches at 13 bases. The length of the CDR3 is 17 residues. Trimming at V came to 3 bases and at J to 5 bases, leaving 9 bases not matched to a gene. The germline V gene encodes CDR1 LGHNA and CDR2 YNFKEQ.